This is a list of T cell receptor beta chains from one sample in a study of OX40 agonist ivuxolimab in advanced cancers. The method was immunoSEQ multiplex PCR; TCRdb's version includes in-frame clones alone and lacks a portion of them. Of under 25,000 clones in the sample, about 76% were seen once. The sequences come from CD4+ or CD8+ T cells sorted from blood, collected in a trial of the OX40 agonist ivuxolimab. These receptors were collected from an adult with an advanced solid tumor such as melanoma, head and neck, liver or kidney cancer. The CDR3 runs from the conserved cysteine through the conserved F or W. D genes are given only for firm matches. Clone size is given for some rows only: seen once, a few or many times, or a class if the clone is expanded.

NA	TRBV5-1	TRBJ1-1	NA	TGCGCCAGCAGCTTGGGGAGCCCCACAGGGCTGGGTGGACTGGACACTGAAGCTTTCTTT	CASSLGSPTGLGGLDTEAFF
NA	TRBV28	TRBJ1-5	NA	TGTGCCAGCAGTTTATTGGACACCTTATCCCAGCATTTT	CASSLLDTLSQHF
NA	TRBV5-4	TRBJ2-7	NA	TGTGCCAGCAGCCCAGAGGGAGGGGGAGGGTACGAGCAGTACTTC	CASSPEGGGGYEQYF
NA	TRBV10-2	TRBJ2-3	NA	TGCGCCAGTTCGGTGGCAGATACGCAGTATTTT	CASSVADTQYF
medium-sized	TRBV5-1	TRBJ1-5	NA	TGCGCCAGCAGCAACGATGGGGGTCAGCCCCAGCATTTT	CASSNDGGQPQHF
few	TRBV2	TRBJ2-5	NA	TGTGCCAGCCGGGGTAGGGGGGGAGAGACCCAGTACTTC	CASRGRGGETQYF
NA	TRBV12-2	TRBJ2-1	NA	TGTGCCAGCAGCCTACAGGGAGGGAATGAGCAGTTCTTC	CASSLQGGNEQFF
once	TRBV7-9	TRBJ2-5	NA	TGTGCCAGCAGCTCCCCGATAAAGCAGACCCAGTACTTC	CASSSPIKQTQYF
NA	TRBV6-4	TRBJ1-5	NA	TGTGCCTGCTGTGGCCGGGTCGGGGGGCCCTATCAGCCCCAGCATTTT	CACCGRVGGPYQPQHF
once	TRBV13	TRBJ2-3	NA	TGTGCCAGCAGCTTATCATCAGGGAAATTAGATACGCAGTATTTT	CASSLSSGKLDTQYF
once	TRBV28	TRBJ2-7	TRBD2	TGTGCCAGCAGGACTAGCGGGAGCTACGAGCAGTACTTC	CASRTSGSYEQYF
few	TRBV19	TRBJ1-5	NA	TGTGCCAGTAGTTGGAGGAGGGACCCGAATCAGCCCCAGCATTTT	CASSWRRDPNQPQHF
once	TRBV19	TRBJ1-3	NA	TGTGCCAGTACCGGGGGACCGAGCTCTGGAAACACCATATATTTT	CASTGGPSSGNTIYF
NA	TRBV7-2	TRBJ2-5	TRBD1	TGTGCCAGCAGCTTAGAGGGTGGGGGACAGTCAGACCAGTACTTC	CASSLEGGGQSDQYF
once	TRBV27	TRBJ2-1	TRBD1	TGTGCCAGCAGTCCCCGACAGGGGGCCTCCTACAATGAGCAGTTCTTC	CASSPRQGASYNEQFF
NA	TRBV11-2	TRBJ1-2	TRBD1	TGTGCCAGCAGCCTAGGGACAGGGAGCCCACTTGCTAACTATGGCTACACCTTC	CASSLGTGSPLANYGYTF
NA	TRBV14	TRBJ2-7	TRBD1	TGTGCCAGCAGCCATGCCGGGACAGGGGTCCCATACGAGCAGTACTTC	CASSHAGTGVPYEQYF
NA	TRBV28	TRBJ1-5	NA	TGTGCCAGCAGTTTAGGGCAAGGGTTTCGGCAGCCCCAGCATTTT	CASSLGQGFRQPQHF
NA	TRBV7-3	TRBJ2-7	NA	TGTGCCAGCAGCCTGAATCGGGAGAACTACGAGCAGTACTTC	CASSLNRENYEQYF
NA	TRBV27	TRBJ2-7	NA	TGTGCCAGCAGTTTGAGTTTAGGGGGATCCTACGAGCAGTACTTC	CASSLSLGGSYEQYF
NA	TRBV7-3	TRBJ2-7	TRBD2	TGTGCCAGCAGCGGTTCTAGCGGGAGTTCTCGCGAGCAGTACTTC	CASSGSSGSSREQYF
NA	TRBV6-9	TRBJ1-1	NA	TGTGCCAGCAGTCCCCTTGGGGTACTTCAAGCTTTCTTT	CASSPLGVLQAFF
NA	TRBV4-3	TRBJ2-1	NA	TGCGCCAGCAGCCAAGATCGACTAACTTTCTCCTACAATGAGCAGTTCTTC	CASSQDRLTFSYNEQFF
once	TRBV2	TRBJ2-7	NA	TGTGCCAGCAGTGATAGCCCAGGGTACGAGCAGTACTTC	CASSDSPGYEQYF
NA	TRBV4-1	TRBJ1-1	NA	TGCGCCAGCAGCCAAACAGACTTCAGCAGAACTGAAGCTTTCTTT	CASSQTDFSRTEAFF
NA	TRBV5-6	TRBJ1-1	NA	TGTGCCAGCAGCTTGGCGGGACATTGGAACACTGAAGCTTTCTTT	CASSLAGHWNTEAFF
NA	TRBV19	TRBJ1-1	NA	TGTGCCAGTAGTATGGCGGGCTTGAACACTGAAGCTTTCTTT	CASSMAGLNTEAFF
few	TRBV7-6	TRBJ2-1	NA	TGTGCCAGCAGGGGGGAAGGTAGCTCCTACAATGAGCAGTTCTTC	CASRGEGSSYNEQFF
NA	TRBV2	TRBJ1-1	NA	TGTGCCAGCAGTGACGGCTCGAACACTGAAGCTTTCTTT	CASSDGSNTEAFF
NA	TRBV5-5	TRBJ1-3	TRBD1	TGTGCCAGCAGCCGGGGGACAGAGAGCTCTGGAAACACCATATATTTT	CASSRGTESSGNTIYF
NA	TRBV10-3	TRBJ1-6	TRBD1	TGTGCCATCAGTAACAGGGGTCGCTACGAGGATTCACCCCTCCACTTT	CAISNRGRYEDSPLHF
NA	TRBV27	TRBJ2-7	TRBD2	TGTGCCAGCAGTTTATCGGGGACTAGCGGGAGCGACTACGAGCAGTACTTC	CASSLSGTSGSDYEQYF
NA	TRBV5-1	TRBJ2-4	NA	TGCGCCAGCAGATTAGAGACTTTAAACATTCAGTACTTC	CASRLETLNIQYF
NA	TRBV7-6	TRBJ2-1	NA	TGTGCCAGCAGCTTATGGACGGGGAGCTCCTACAATGAGCAGTTCTTC	CASSLWTGSSYNEQFF
NA	TRBV19	TRBJ1-3	NA	TGTGCCAGTAGTCTAACAGACTTCTCTGGAAACACCATATATTTT	CASSLTDFSGNTIYF
NA	TRBV19	TRBJ2-5	TRBD2	TGTGCCAGTAGTATCGGGTGGGGGGGCCAAGAGACCCAGTACTTC	CASSIGWGGQETQYF
NA	TRBV4-2	TRBJ2-5	NA	TGTGCCAGCAGCTTCCGGCCGCAAGAGACCCAGTACTTC	CASSFRPQETQYF
NA	TRBV5-6	TRBJ2-7	NA	TGCGCCAGCAGCGCCCACAGGGACTCCTACGAGCAGTACTTC	CASSAHRDSYEQYF
few	TRBV28	TRBJ2-6	TRBD1	TGTGCCAGCAGTTCTAGGGTGACAGGGGTCTCTGGGGCCAACGTCCTGACTTTC	CASSSRVTGVSGANVLTF
NA	TRBV28	TRBJ1-4	NA	TGTGCCAGCAGTTGGGACCCGAGGGGTACAACTAATGAAAAACTGTTTTTT	CASSWDPRGTTNEKLFF
NA	TRBV27	TRBJ1-4	NA	TGTGCCAGCAGTCCCAGCGGGGGGAATGAAAAACTGTTTTTT	CASSPSGGNEKLFF
NA	TRBV6-5	TRBJ1-3	NA	TGTGCCAGCAGTTACTCCGGACCGAACTCTGGAAACACCATATATTTT	CASSYSGPNSGNTIYF
NA	TRBV27	TRBJ2-7	NA	TGTGCCAGCAGTTTTGGGCAGGGGGGTTACGAGCAGTACTTC	CASSFGQGGYEQYF
few	TRBV4-1	TRBJ2-7	TRBD1	TGCGCCAGCAGCCAAGAGTCCAGGGGGCTCTACGAGCAGTACTTC	CASSQESRGLYEQYF
NA	TRBV28	TRBJ2-4	TRBD2	TGTGCCAGCAGTTTTTCCCCAACTAGCGGGGGAAACATTCAGTACTTC	CASSFSPTSGGNIQYF
NA	TRBV5-5	TRBJ2-1	NA	TGTGCCAGCAGCTTGGGTAGGGCCAATGAGCAGTTCTTC	CASSLGRANEQFF
NA	TRBV5-1	TRBJ1-2	NA	TGCGCCAGCACAGGGGATGCTGGCTATGGCTACACCTTC	CASTGDAGYGYTF
NA	TRBV7-9	TRBJ2-3	NA	TGTGCCAGCAGCTTAACAGATACGCAGTATTTT	CASSLTDTQYF
NA	TRBV4-3	TRBJ2-2	TRBD2	TGCGCCAGCAGCTTATTCTCGAATATAGCGGGAGAGAACACCGGGGAGCTGTTTTTT	CASSLFSNIAGENTGELFF
NA	TRBV28	TRBJ2-3	TRBD1	TGTGCCAGCAGTACAAGACAGGGGTCAGATACGCAGTATTTT	CASSTRQGSDTQYF
NA	TRBV7-2	TRBJ2-1	NA	TGTGCCAGCAGCGTACCGGGACGACCCCACAATGAGCAGTTCTTC	CASSVPGRPHNEQFF